Listed here is a single T cell receptor beta chain. In the source study's methods: Estimates of nucleated cell counts were drawn from the amplification of reference gene primers. Here immunoSEQ multiplex PCR was the method, and the copy in TCRdb shows in-frame clones only, minus some. D and trimming were read from the DNA, whereas the V and J calls and clone size are those reported in that table. The table lists roughly 200,000 clones, 60% to 85% of them singletons, with about 9% in the top ten. The CDR3 is 13 amino acids. The V gene's germline CDR1 is GTSNPN and CDR2 SVGIG (reference sequence). The ends lost 3 bases at V and 4 bases at J; junction bases unmatched: 4. These data are taken from a study of blood T cell repertoires in COVID-19. The wider study: Whether acute or convalescent, the COVID-19 samples came from the United States, Italy and Spain. PBMCs, B-cell-depleted T cells, or T cells were the source of the cDNA or gDNA that made up the material.

The specimen sequenced was peripheral blood. This receptor was obtained from a woman in her forties or fifties with active or convalescent COVID-19. The chain recombines TRBV30 with TRBJ2-7; 9 bases line up with TRBD1. The CDR3 DNA reads as TGTGCCTGGAGGGACGACAGGGGGTACGAGCAGTACTTC. Amino acids: CAWRDDRGYEQYF.